The 20 T cell receptor beta chains below come from one sample, sequenced in a study of blood T cell repertoires in COVID-19. Libraries were prepared by immunoSEQ multiplex PCR; TCRdb keeps only in-frame clonotypes and omits some of them. The sample lists approximately 50,000 clones; 90% were seen once. The sample taken for sequencing was peripheral blood. The source of these receptors is a human donor in a cohort sampled during active COVID-19.

The J gene is TRBJ1-4, the V gene TRBV2, with 8 bases identical to TRBD1. CDR1 and CDR2 (germline): SNHLY, FYNNEI. This CDR3 spans 13 amino acids. J lost 7 bases, V lost 8 bases, and 6 bases had no gene match. CDR3 in amino acids: CASGQGAPEKLFF. DNA for the CDR3: TGTGCCAGCGGTCAGGGGGCGCCTGAAAAACTGTTTTTT. Together with reference TRBV2 and TRBJ1-4, the CDR3 gives the full variable domain: EPEVTQTPSHQVTQMGQEVILRCVPISNHLYFYWYRQILGQKVEFLVSFYNNEISEKSEIFDDQFSVERPDGSNFTLKIRSTKLEDSAMYFCASGQGAPEKLFFGSGTQLSVL.

V is TRBV23-1 and J is TRBJ2-7, with 7 bases identical to TRBD1. TRBV23-1 is an ORF, with its function uncertain. The J segment lost 0 bases and the V segment lost 2 bases, leaving 4 bases of the junction unmatched. This CDR3 is built from 15 residues. Here the CDR3 reads CASSQGRDSSYEQYV. CDR3 DNA: TGCGCCAGCAGTCAAGGCAGGGACAGCTCCTACGAGCAGTACGTC.

This chain links TRBV15 with TRBJ2-7, with 7 bases aligning to TRBD2. This CDR3 region has 15 residues. CDR1 is LNHNV, CDR2 YYDKDF, per germline (reference sequence). The V and J ends lost 1 base and 3 bases, in that order; junction bases with no gene match: 6. CDR3 amino acids: CATSRGRGGDYEQYV. The CDR3 nucleotides read TGTGCCACCAGCAGAGGTAGGGGAGGGGACTACGAGCAGTACGTC.

This sequence joins TRBV24-1 and TRBJ2-7, with 8 bases aligning to TRBD1. In germline, CDR1 is KGHDR, CDR2 SFDVKD. Germline trimming cut 4 bases from V and 2 bases from J; bases unmatched to any gene: 6. The CDR3 length is 15 residues. The CDR3 nucleotides are TGTGCCACCAGTGACCCCGGGACAGGCCCCTACGAGCAGTACTTC. Translated: CATSDPGTGPYEQYF.

Of note for this clone: Other DNA sequences in the same sample also yield this CDR3. The rearrangement links TRBV6-4 to TRBJ1-6, with 8 positions matching TRBD1. There are 15 residues in the CDR3. Germline V gives CDR1 MRHNA, CDR2 SNTAGT. V lost 0 bases to trimming and J lost 6 bases; unmatched junction nucleotides: 1. The CDR3 DNA is TGTGCCAGCAGTGACTCCACAGGGGGTAATTCACCCCTCCACTTT. Encoded protein: CASSDSTGGNSPLHF.

In this sample, this clone turned up a few times. The chain carries TRBV4-1 and TRBJ1-1, with 8 positions matching TRBD1. Trimming cost V 0 bases and J 1 base; bases outside gene matches: 4. Germline CDR1 MGHRA, CDR2 YSYEKL. The CDR3 contains 16 residues. CDR3 DNA sequence: TGCGCCAGCAGCCAAGATTGGACAGGGAGGAACACTGAAGCTTTCTTT. Its translation is CASSQDWTGRNTEAFF.

This chain joins TRBV19 and TRBJ1-4; D is uncertain. The germline V gene encodes CDR1 LNHDA and CDR2 SQIVND (reference sequence). This CDR3 contains 13 residues. V lost 4 bases and J lost 8, with 11 bases in between. This CDR3 is CASSNGGREKLFF. In DNA, the CDR3 is TGTGCCAGTAGTAATGGAGGGAGGGAAAAACTGTTTTTT.

V and J are TRBV12-5 and TRBJ1-2; 7 nucleotides line up with TRBD1. This CDR3 region has 13 residues. Germline loops: CDR1 LGHNT, CDR2 FRNRAP. The V and J ends lost 4 bases and 8 bases, in that order; junction bases with no gene match: 7. CDR3 nucleotides: TGTGCTAGTGGTTCGGGACAGAGAGGGGGCTACACCTTC. The encoded protein is CASGSGQRGGYTF.

The J gene is TRBJ2-7, the V gene TRBV20-1; 9 positions match TRBD2. This CDR3 spans 15 amino acids. Unmatched junction bases numbered 9, after V lost 3 bases and J lost 3 bases. In germline, CDR1 is DFQATT, CDR2 SNEGSKA (reference sequence). Here the CDR3 reads CSASTGSAGGYEQYF. Here the CDR3 DNA reads TGCAGTGCTAGTACCGGGTCAGCGGGAGGCTACGAGCAGTACTTC.

This chain uses TRBV18 with TRBJ2-7, with 8 bases matching TRBD1. The CDR3 covers 15 residues. Germline CDR1 is KGHSH and CDR2 is LQKENI. Trimming at V came to 0 bases and at J to 7 bases, leaving 8 bases not matched to a gene. CDR3 residues: CASSPPPGGQGEQYV. In DNA form, the CDR3 reads TGTGCCAGCTCACCACCGCCAGGGGGCCAGGGGGAGCAGTACGTC.

This chain connects TRBV27 to TRBJ2-6; no clear D. Germline-derived CDR1 and CDR2 are MNHEY and SMNVEV (reference sequence). Trimming took off 6 bases at V and 4 bases at J, with 7 bases between the two ends. The CDR3 is 13 residues long. The CDR3, as DNA: TGTGCCAGCAGACATCAGGGGGCCAACGTCCTGACTTTC. This codes for CASRHQGANVLTF.

The rearrangement joins TRBV5-5 to TRBJ2-7; 12 bases line up with TRBD2. Per germline, CDR1 SGHKS and CDR2 YYEKEE (reference sequence). V shed 3 bases, J shed 7 bases, and the junction held 11 bases outside the gene matches. This CDR3 has 16 amino acids. This CDR3 reads CASSSALAGGPGEQYV. CDR3 in DNA: TGTGCCAGCAGCTCCGCTCTAGCGGGAGGGCCGGGGGAGCAGTACGTC.

With respect to this clone: The junction and the germline gene differ at one end; a read error may be behind it. The rearrangement joins TRBV3-1 (or the pseudogene TRBV3-2) to TRBJ2-7, with D hard to call. The CDR3 contains 11 residues. Germline-derived CDR1 and CDR2 are LGHDT and YNNKEL (reference sequence). Here the CDR3 DNA reads TGTGCCAGCAGCCAAGCCACAGCCATGAGCTTC. Amino acids: CASSQATAMSF.

The chain joins TRBV7-6 to TRBJ2-2; D remains ambiguous. The length of the CDR3 is 13 residues. Germline V gene lookup returns CDR1 SGHVS and CDR2 FNYEAQ. Trimming cost V 0 bases and J 6 bases, with 5 bases left between them. CDR3 bases: TGTGCCAGCAGCTTAGCGCTAGCCGGGGAGCTGTTTTTT. Its protein is CASSLALAGELFF. Using reference TRBV7-6 and TRBJ2-2 for the parts outside the CDR3, the full variable domain is GAGVSQSPRYKVTKRGQDVALRCDPISGHVSLYWYRQALGQGPEFLTYFNYEAQQDKSGLPNDRFSAERPEGSISTLTIQRTEQRDSAMYRCASSLALAGELFFGEGSRLTVL.

The chain joins TRBV11-3 to TRBJ2-7; 7 nucleotides line up with TRBD2. This CDR3 has 15 amino acids. The V gene end was trimmed by 9 bases and the J gene end by 5 bases; junction bases not matched to a gene: 16. CDR1 is SGHNT and CDR2 is YENEEA in the germline V gene. CDR3 in DNA: TGTGCCAGGGGGCGTAGCGGGTCGGCAGGGAACGAGCAGTACGTC. This sequence encodes CARGRSGSAGNEQYV.

The chain joins TRBV7-9 to TRBJ2-7; D is perhaps TRBD2 (5 bases). Trimming removed 5 bases from V and 2 bases from J, with 16 bases in between. Germline V lookup: CDR1 SEHNR, CDR2 FQNEAQ (reference sequence). The CDR3 has 15 residues. The CDR3 here is CASSTRTYSTYEQYF. The CDR3, as DNA: TGTGCCAGCAGCACTAGGACGTACTCCACCTACGAGCAGTACTTC.

This clone was seen once. The chain uses TRBV6-1 and TRBJ2-6, with TRBD2 as a possible D gene (6 bases). The V end was cut by 6 bases, the J end by 2 bases, with 17 bases between. CDR3 size: 17 residues. Germline CDR1 reads MNHNS; CDR2 reads SASEGT. CDR3 residues: CASSEPGVKAGANVLTF. The CDR3, as DNA: TGTGCCAGCAGCGAACCGGGAGTAAAGGCTGGGGCCAACGTCCTGACTTTC.

V usage is TRBV19 and J usage is TRBJ2-5; TRBD1 aligns across 10 bases. Germline-derived CDR1 and CDR2 are LNHDA and SQIVND (reference sequence). The CDR3 runs to 15 residues. The ends lost 5 bases at V and 5 bases at J; junction bases unmatched: 8. The CDR3 DNA reads TGTGCCAGTAGTCCGACGACAGGGGGCGGGGAGACCCAGTACTTC. Encoded protein: CASSPTTGGGETQYF.

The chain combines TRBV20-1 with TRBJ1-6; 11 bases are shared with TRBD1. In germline, CDR1 is DFQATT, CDR2 SNEGSKA (reference sequence). Unmatched junction bases numbered 4, after V lost 3 bases and J lost 3 bases. This CDR3 region has 16 residues. CDR3 sequence reads: CSASRGTGGYNSPLHF. The CDR3 DNA sequence: TGCAGTGCTAGTAGGGGGACAGGGGGCTATAATTCACCCCTCCACTTT.

The chain links TRBV6-6 to TRBJ1-1, with TRBD1 matching 7 bases. After removal of 5 bases from V and 5 bases from J, the junction contained 11 bases not matched to a gene. Germline CDR1 MNHNY, CDR2 SVGAGI (reference sequence). The CDR3 is 15 amino acids. The DNA of the CDR3 is TGTGCCAGCAGTAAACTCCCGAGGGGGCAGACTGAAGCTTTCTTT. Translating gives CASSKLPRGQTEAFF.